Each of the 10 T cell receptor beta chains below was sequenced from the same sample in a study of blood T cell repertoires in COVID-19 (dated by TCRdb to 2020 to 2021). The method was the immunoSEQ multiplex PCR assay. TCRdb retrieved this table from immuneACCESS and kept in-frame rearrangements only. Not all clones are present; in checked studies, unresolved V genes account for under half, and no reason is known for the remainder. The sample yields roughly 220,000 clones; under 90% were counted once. The top ten clones comprise 15% to 20% of the sample. Sequenced sample: peripheral blood. These receptor sequences come from a man younger than 40 with active or convalescent COVID-19.

The gene calls are TRBV5-6 and TRBJ1-2, with a weak D call TRBD1 (6 bases). V shed 2 bases and J shed 6 bases, with 14 bases lying between them. Germline CDR1 is SGHDT and CDR2 is YYEEEE. The CDR3 contains 14 residues. CDR3 coding DNA: TGTGCCAGCAGCTTAAACAGGGCGGTCCATGGCTACACCTTC. Protein sequence: CASSLNRAVHGYTF.

This chain connects TRBV29-1 to TRBJ2-1; 7 nucleotides align to TRBD2. V was pared by 4 bases and J by 4 bases, with 7 bases of the junction left unmatched. The V gene's germline CDR1 is SQVTM and CDR2 ANQGSEA. This CDR3 has 14 amino acids. The CDR3 sequence: CSVAASGRYNEQFF. The DNA of the CDR3 is TGCAGCGTTGCGGCTAGCGGTCGGTACAATGAGCAGTTCTTC.

This rearrangement joins TRBV7-3 to TRBJ2-2; TRBD2 aligns across 7 bases. The CDR3 length is 16 residues. J lost 5 bases, V lost 0 bases, and 6 bases had no gene match. The germline gives CDR1 SGHTA, CDR2 FQGTGA. CDR3 sequence reads: CASSLTPGLNTGELFF. As DNA, the CDR3 is TGTGCCAGCAGCTTAACCCCGGGACTAAATACCGGGGAGCTGTTTTTT.

The V and J genes are TRBV28 and TRBJ2-7; 10 positions agree with TRBD1. Unmatched junction bases numbered 5, after V lost 6 bases and J lost 0 bases. CDR1 and CDR2 (germline): MDHEN, SYDVKM. This CDR3 region has 15 residues. DNA for the CDR3: TGTGCCAGCAGCCTCGGACAGGGGGGCTCCTACGAGCAGTACTTC. Protein sequence: CASSLGQGGSYEQYF.

In nucleotides, the CDR3 is TGCGCCAGCAGCCAAGATGGCGACTGGACCTACGAGCAGTACTTC. Translated, it gives CASSQDGDWTYEQYF. V gene TRBV4-3 combines with J gene TRBJ2-7, with unresolved D. Germline V CDR1 and CDR2: LGHNA, YSLEER. This CDR3 spans 15 amino acids. V was pared by 0 bases and J by 2 bases, with 11 bases between.

This clone was recorded only once. This rearrangement joins TRBV30 to TRBJ2-1, with 7 bases matching TRBD2. The CDR3 totals 14 residues. With V trimmed by 2 bases and J by 5 bases, 6 bases remained unmatched. The germline V gene has CDR1 GTSNPN and CDR2 SVGIG (reference sequence). The CDR3 protein is CAWSPLAPNNEQFF. The CDR3 DNA follows: TGTGCCTGGAGTCCACTAGCGCCGAACAATGAGCAGTTCTTC.

J is TRBJ2-2 and V is TRBV7-3; 8 bases map to TRBD1. This CDR3 is 15 amino acids long. V was clipped by 4 bases and J by 0 bases; unmatched bases: 1. Germline CDR1 SGHTA, CDR2 FQGTGA. The CDR3 sequence: CASSSQGANTGELFF. CDR3 sequence (DNA): TGTGCCAGCAGCTCACAGGGGGCGAACACCGGGGAGCTGTTTTTT.

The chain recombines TRBV5-1 with TRBJ1-1; possible D gene TRBD1, 5 bases. From germline, CDR1 is SGHRS and CDR2 YFSETQ. Trimming left V 7 bases short and J 1 base short, with 11 bases between. The CDR3 runs 13 residues. CDR3 protein: CASRIGGNTEAFF. The CDR3 DNA follows: TGCGCCAGCCGGATCGGGGGGAACACTGAAGCTTTCTTT.

V gene TRBV4-1 combines with J gene TRBJ2-7; 10 bases map to TRBD1. The V gene's germline CDR1 is MGHRA and CDR2 YSYEKL. There are 15 residues in the CDR3. V trimming: 4 bases; J trimming: 3 bases; junction bases outside the gene matches: 6. The CDR3 is CASSLGQGGNYEQYF. The CDR3 bases are TGCGCCAGCAGCCTCGGACAGGGGGGGAACTACGAGCAGTACTTC.

V gene TRBV29-1 combines with J gene TRBJ2-5, with TRBD1 matching over 7 bases. Germline V gene data show CDR1 as SQVTM and CDR2 as ANQGSEA. J gave up 7 bases and V 4 bases, and 6 bases lay outside the gene matches. This CDR3 has 12 residues. The chain's CDR3 is CSVVRAGGTQYF. In DNA form, the CDR3 reads TGCAGCGTTGTCAGGGCAGGGGGGACCCAGTACTTC.